Listed below are T cell receptor beta chains from one sample, sequenced in a study of shared clonotypes between healthy human individuals. The method was immunoSEQ multiplex PCR; TCRdb's version includes in-frame clones alone and lacks a portion of them. The profile shows hundreds of thousands of clones, 60% to 80% of them singletons. Sequencing was done on a sample of memory CD4+ T cells sorted from blood. These receptors came from a woman under 40 in good health. Each CDR3 is given with its conserved first and last residue. D genes are given only for firm matches. For some rows the clone size is stated as once, few or many, or as a class when expanded; others skip it.

cdr3_nt cdr3_aa j_call d_call clone_size cdr3_length v_call
TGCGCCAGCAGTGAGTCGGGCCGCACTAGCGGGAGGTCCCTCCACGAGCAGTACTTC CASSESGRTSGRSLHEQYF TRBJ2-7 TRBD2 NA 19 TRBV10-1
TGCGCCAGCAGTGATGGACGGGGTGGGGATACGCAGTATTTT CASSDGRGGDTQYF TRBJ2-3 NA many 14 TRBV10-1
TGTGCCAGCAATAACAGGGTTCTTGGCTACACCTTC CASNNRVLGYTF TRBJ1-2 NA NA 12 TRBV19
TGTGCCAGTAGTATTTATGCGAGCTGGTCCGGCTACACCTTC CASSIYASWSGYTF TRBJ1-2 NA NA 14 TRBV19
TGCAGCTCCGCAGGGCCTACTTCCACAGATACGCAGTATTTT CSSAGPTSTDTQYF TRBJ2-3 NA NA 14 TRBV29-1
TGTGCCAGTAGTATGTGGGTGTATGAAAAACTGTTTTTT CASSMWVYEKLFF TRBJ1-4 NA once 13 TRBV19
TGTGCCAGCAGTGCCAGGACTAGCGGTGCCTCCTACGAGCAGTACTTC CASSARTSGASYEQYF TRBJ2-7 TRBD2 few 16 TRBV6-1
TGTGCCAGCAGCTTAGCCTTGGGACAGAACAATGAGCAGTTCTTC CASSLALGQNNEQFF TRBJ2-1 TRBD1 few 15 TRBV7-8
TGCGCCAGCAGCCTTCAGGGGGTGGGCTACGAGCAGTACTTC CASSLQGVGYEQYF TRBJ2-7 TRBD1 many 14 TRBV5-1
TGCGCCAGCAGCCCAGGGGATCGATATGGCTACACCTTC CASSPGDRYGYTF TRBJ1-2 NA NA 13 TRBV5-1
TGTGCCAGCAGTTACGGACTAGCGACCTACAATGAGCAGTTCTTC CASSYGLATYNEQFF TRBJ2-1 TRBD2 NA 15 TRBV6-5
TGTGCCAGCAGTTTCGTCCCAGGGGGAGGCTATGGCTACACCTTC CASSFVPGGGYGYTF TRBJ1-2 TRBD1 NA 15 TRBV28
TGTGCCACTCGGACTAGCGGGAGACAAGAGACCCAGTACTTC CATRTSGRQETQYF TRBJ2-5 TRBD2 NA 14 TRBV10-3
TGTGCCAGCAGCTTAATGGGTACAGATACGCAGTATTTT CASSLMGTDTQYF TRBJ2-3 NA NA 13 TRBV7-3
TGTGCCAGCAGCTACAGGGAAAGCACAGATACGCAGTATTTT CASSYRESTDTQYF TRBJ2-3 NA NA 14 TRBV14
TGTGCCAGCAGTATTACTAGAGGCTCCTACAATGAGCAGTTCTTC CASSITRGSYNEQFF TRBJ2-1 NA NA 15 TRBV2